This T cell receptor beta chain is drawn from a study of T cell repertoires in ileal Crohn's disease. About the study: Patients had a median approximately 8-year disease duration, and around 35% were active smokers.

Broader study findings: Every patient over 26.8% clonality showed endoscopic recurrence. Active smokers at surgery had more clonal expansions than non-smokers.

Comments on this clone: What it recognizes is unknown.

CDR3 length equals 12 residues. Germline-derived CDR1 and CDR2 are SNHLY and FYNNEI. The V and J ends lost 5 bases and 4 bases respectively, with 8 bases between them. Per sample, roughly 500 nanograms of biopsy DNA were TCRB immunosequenced. Here immunoSEQ multiplex PCR was the method, and the copy in TCRdb shows in-frame clones only, minus some. The table lists approximately 3,600 clones, 65% to 80% of them singletons. The sequenced sample was ileal tissue. The chain links TRBV2 to TRBJ1-2; a weak D match, TRBD1 (5 bases). This TCR was sampled from an adult with Crohn's disease. DNA of the CDR3: TGTGCCAGCAGTTCAGGGCGCTATGGCTACACCTTC. This sequence encodes CASSSGRYGYTF.